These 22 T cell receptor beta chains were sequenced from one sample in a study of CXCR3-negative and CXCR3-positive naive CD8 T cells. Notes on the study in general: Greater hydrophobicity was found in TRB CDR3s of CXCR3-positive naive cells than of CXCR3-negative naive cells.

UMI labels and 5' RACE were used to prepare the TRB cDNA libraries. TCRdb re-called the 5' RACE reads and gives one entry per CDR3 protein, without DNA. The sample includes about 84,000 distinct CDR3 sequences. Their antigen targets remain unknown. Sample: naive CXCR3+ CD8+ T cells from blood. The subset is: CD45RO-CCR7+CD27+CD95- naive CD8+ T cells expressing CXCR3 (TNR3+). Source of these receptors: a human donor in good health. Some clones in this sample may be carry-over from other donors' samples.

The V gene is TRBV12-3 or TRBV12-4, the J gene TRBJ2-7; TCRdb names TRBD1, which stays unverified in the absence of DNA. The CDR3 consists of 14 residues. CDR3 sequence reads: CASTLGRSPYEQYF.

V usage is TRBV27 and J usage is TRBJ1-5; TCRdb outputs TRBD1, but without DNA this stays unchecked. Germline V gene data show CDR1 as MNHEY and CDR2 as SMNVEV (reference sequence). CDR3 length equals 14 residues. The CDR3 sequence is CASSTGTINQPQHF.

CDR3 amino acids: CSARVTGSSSYEQYF. This chain connects TRBV20-1 to TRBJ2-7; the TCRdb call, TRBD1, lacks DNA for checking. CDR1 is DFQATT and CDR2 is SNEGSKA in the germline V gene (reference sequence). The CDR3 runs to 15 residues.

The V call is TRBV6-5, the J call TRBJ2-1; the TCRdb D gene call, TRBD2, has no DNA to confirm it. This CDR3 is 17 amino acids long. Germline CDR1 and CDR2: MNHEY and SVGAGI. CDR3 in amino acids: CASSQGLAGGEYNEQFF.

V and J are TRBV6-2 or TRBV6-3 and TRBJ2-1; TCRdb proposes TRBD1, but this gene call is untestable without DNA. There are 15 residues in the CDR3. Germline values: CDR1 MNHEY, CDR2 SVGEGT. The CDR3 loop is CASSYGSPGGDEQFF.

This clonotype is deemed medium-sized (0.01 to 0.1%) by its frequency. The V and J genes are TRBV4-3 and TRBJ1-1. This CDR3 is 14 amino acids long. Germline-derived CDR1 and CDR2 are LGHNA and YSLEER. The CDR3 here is CASSQEGMNTEAFF.

The CDR3 reads CASSLRSGDGYTF. The J gene is TRBJ1-2, the V gene TRBV7-3; with no DNA, the TCRdb D assignment of TRBD1 cannot be verified. CDR1 SGHTA and CDR2 FQGTGA come from the germline V gene. The CDR3 spans 13 residues.

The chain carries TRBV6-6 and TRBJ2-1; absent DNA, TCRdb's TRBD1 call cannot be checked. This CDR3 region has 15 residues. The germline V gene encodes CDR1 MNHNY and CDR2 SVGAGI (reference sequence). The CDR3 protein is CASSPRGREDNEQFF.

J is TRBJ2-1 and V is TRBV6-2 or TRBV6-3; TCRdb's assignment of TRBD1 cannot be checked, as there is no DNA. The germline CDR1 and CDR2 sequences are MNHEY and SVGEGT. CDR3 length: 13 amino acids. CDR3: CASKAGHYNEQFF.

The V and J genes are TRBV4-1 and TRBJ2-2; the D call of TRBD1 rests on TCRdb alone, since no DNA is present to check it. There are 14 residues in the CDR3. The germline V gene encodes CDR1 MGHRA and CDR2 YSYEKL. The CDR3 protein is CASSLIRDTGELFF.

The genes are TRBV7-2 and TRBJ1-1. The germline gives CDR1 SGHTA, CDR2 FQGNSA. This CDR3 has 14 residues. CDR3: CASSLSGLGTEAFF.

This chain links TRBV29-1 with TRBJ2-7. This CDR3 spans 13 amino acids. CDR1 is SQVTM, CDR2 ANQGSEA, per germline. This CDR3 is CSVAGRNNYEQYF.

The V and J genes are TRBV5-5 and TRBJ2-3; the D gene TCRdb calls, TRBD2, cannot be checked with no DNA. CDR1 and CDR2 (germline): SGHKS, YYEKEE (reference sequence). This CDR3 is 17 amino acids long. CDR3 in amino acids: CASSLAPGLADTDTQYF.

The chain's CDR3 is CASSPPTVQETQYF. The chain combines TRBV18 with TRBJ2-5. This CDR3 has 14 amino acids. CDR1 is KGHSH and CDR2 is LQKENI in the germline V gene.

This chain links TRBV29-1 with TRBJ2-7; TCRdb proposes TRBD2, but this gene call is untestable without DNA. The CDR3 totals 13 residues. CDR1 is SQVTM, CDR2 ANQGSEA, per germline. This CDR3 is CSVPAGTSYEQYF.

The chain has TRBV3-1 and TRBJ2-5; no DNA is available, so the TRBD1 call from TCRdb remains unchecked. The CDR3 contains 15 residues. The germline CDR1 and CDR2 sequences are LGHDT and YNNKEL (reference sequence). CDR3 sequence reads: CASSQALRGGETQYF.

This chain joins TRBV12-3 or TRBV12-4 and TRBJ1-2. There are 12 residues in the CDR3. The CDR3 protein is CASSQDFYGYTF.

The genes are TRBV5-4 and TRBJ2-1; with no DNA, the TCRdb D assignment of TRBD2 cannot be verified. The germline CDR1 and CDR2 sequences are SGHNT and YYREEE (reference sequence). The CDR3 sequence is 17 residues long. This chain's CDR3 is CASSPSGGSFLYNEQFF.

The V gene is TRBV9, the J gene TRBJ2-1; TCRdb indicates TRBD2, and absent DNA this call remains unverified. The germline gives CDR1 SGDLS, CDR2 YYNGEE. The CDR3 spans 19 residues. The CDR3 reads CASSVGNSGSLFSYNEQFF.

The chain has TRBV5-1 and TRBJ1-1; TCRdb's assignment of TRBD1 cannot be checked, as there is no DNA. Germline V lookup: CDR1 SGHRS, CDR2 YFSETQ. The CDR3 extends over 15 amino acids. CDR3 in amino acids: CASSGGPNEDTEAFF.

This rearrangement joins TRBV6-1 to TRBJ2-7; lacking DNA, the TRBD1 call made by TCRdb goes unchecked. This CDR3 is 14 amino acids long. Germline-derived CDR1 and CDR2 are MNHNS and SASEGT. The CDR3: CASSERGLPYEQYF.

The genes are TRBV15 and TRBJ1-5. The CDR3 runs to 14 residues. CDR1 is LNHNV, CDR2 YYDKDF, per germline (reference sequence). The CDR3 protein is CATSRDLGPQPQHF.